These T cell receptor beta chains were read from a single sample in a study of shared clonotypes between healthy human individuals. Measured with immunoSEQ multiplex PCR; TCRdb has only the in-frame clones, and not every one. The sample carries nearly 1,000,000 clones, approximately 76% recorded once. Sequencing was carried out using memory CD4+ T cells sorted from blood. These receptors originate from a man between 18 and 29 years old in good health. Each CDR3 is given with its conserved first and last residue. D genes are given only for firm matches. Expanded clones get a size class; other rows say once, few or many, or leave the size out.

d_call,clone_size,v_call,j_call,cdr3_aa
.,.,TRBV5-1,TRBJ1-5,CASSLGTGNQPQHF
.,.,TRBV7-2,TRBJ2-1,CASSFAPSYNEQFF
TRBD1,.,TRBV6-6,TRBJ1-6,CASTGTGDSPLHF
TRBD1,.,TRBV6-5,TRBJ2-7,CASTYFTGQNSEQYF
.,.,TRBV9,TRBJ1-4,CASSVALDDQKLFF
.,few,TRBV7-2,TRBJ1-5,CASSSRGGSSNQPQHF
.,.,TRBV5-1,TRBJ1-4,CASSLQQGLNEKLFF
.,.,TRBV7-2,TRBJ2-7,CASSAITEQYF
.,few,TRBV19,TRBJ2-3,CASSIVWSSPTDTQYF
TRBD1,.,TRBV5-1,TRBJ2-2,CASSLTGESTGELFF
.,.,TRBV6-4,TRBJ2-1,CASSASAPYNEQFF
TRBD1,.,TRBV9,TRBJ1-4,CASSVGDRAEKLFF
.,.,TRBV5-1,TRBJ2-2,CASSFEGVDTGELFF
.,few,TRBV27,TRBJ2-2,CASSFRLNTGELFF
TRBD2,.,TRBV9,TRBJ2-5,CASSVAPVAGGQETQYF
.,few,TRBV9,TRBJ1-6,CASSVEAWNSPLHF
.,few,TRBV30,TRBJ1-6,CAWSVQGNSPLHF
.,once,TRBV7-2,TRBJ2-5,CASSLLPSTQETQYF
.,.,TRBV7-8,TRBJ1-2,CASSLSSGPYGYTF
.,.,TRBV5-1,TRBJ2-2,CASSLDPGTGELFF
.,few,TRBV6-1,TRBJ2-7,CASSERTEQYF
.,.,TRBV7-3,TRBJ1-4,CASSLRLGEKLFF
.,.,TRBV7-9,TRBJ2-1,CASSLGGEQFF
TRBD2,.,TRBV15,TRBJ2-5,CATSGIAGGPETQYF
.,.,TRBV2,TRBJ2-2,CASSDYGGPSTGELFF
.,many,TRBV28,TRBJ2-5,CASRGSMGQTSTAQYF
.,once,TRBV18,TRBJ1-3,CASSRGLQLSGNTIYF
.,.,TRBV18,TRBJ1-1,CASSIQRVNEAFF
.,many,TRBV5-1,TRBJ2-5,CASSSGTGLETQYF
.,.,TRBV9,TRBJ1-4,CASSVDDLAKLFF
TRBD1,.,TRBV5-6,TRBJ2-7,CASSSTGTGVAYEQYF
.,.,TRBV28,TRBJ1-5,CASSIRTGPNQPQHF
TRBD1,many,TRBV19,TRBJ1-5,CASSPWTGMDQPQHF
.,once,TRBV5-1,TRBJ2-1,CASSARTANEQFF
TRBD1,.,TRBV7-9,TRBJ2-7,CASSRDMTGVGEQYF
TRBD2,.,TRBV7-2,TRBJ2-3,CASSLVLAGGGDTDTQYF
TRBD1,.,TRBV27,TRBJ1-5,CASSWGQGNQPQHF
.,.,TRBV2,TRBJ2-3,CASSSPERIPGTQYF
.,.,TRBV7-2,TRBJ1-6,CASSLGGRGNSPLHF
.,.,TRBV30,TRBJ1-1,CAWSYAGGTEAFF
.,few,TRBV18,TRBJ2-3,CASSPPYSTDTQYF
TRBD1,.,TRBV5-4,TRBJ1-4,CASSSQGANEKLFF
.,.,TRBV6-5,TRBJ1-1,CASRGAAGGSEAFF
TRBD1,.,TRBV7-2,TRBJ2-7,CASSWDRGRGEQYF
TRBD1,.,TRBV20-1,TRBJ1-5,CSAELDRTRHF
TRBD1,.,TRBV5-1,TRBJ1-1,CASRRTGADTEAFF
TRBD2,.,TRBV19,TRBJ2-7,CASSILAGGPYEQYF